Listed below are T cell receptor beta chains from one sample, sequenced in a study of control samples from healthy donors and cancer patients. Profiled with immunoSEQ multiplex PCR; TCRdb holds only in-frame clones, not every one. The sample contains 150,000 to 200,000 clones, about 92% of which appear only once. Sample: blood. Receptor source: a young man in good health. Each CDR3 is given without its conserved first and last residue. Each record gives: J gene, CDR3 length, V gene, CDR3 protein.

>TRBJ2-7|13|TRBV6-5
ASSYGLRDTGEQY
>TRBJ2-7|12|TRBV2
ASRFVGATYEQY
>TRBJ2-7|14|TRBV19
ASSIIGTGFSYEQY
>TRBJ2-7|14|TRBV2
ASSRDRQVRNYEQY
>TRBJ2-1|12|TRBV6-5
ASSYGQGAGEQF
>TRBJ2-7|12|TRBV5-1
ASSFEGRVDEQY
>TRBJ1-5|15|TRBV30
AWSVTGRPFSNQPQH
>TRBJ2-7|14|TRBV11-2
ASSLQLGTSGSKQY
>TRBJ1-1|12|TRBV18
ASSPRQGGTEAF
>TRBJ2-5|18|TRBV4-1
ASSQARPASGGSYQETQY
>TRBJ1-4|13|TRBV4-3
ASSQAGLLNEKLF
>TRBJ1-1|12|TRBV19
ASSIADRNTEAF
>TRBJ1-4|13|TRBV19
ASSFGTGEYEKLF
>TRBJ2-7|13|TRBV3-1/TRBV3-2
ASSRRGSGTREQY
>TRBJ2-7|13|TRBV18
ASSPPGQVTYEQY
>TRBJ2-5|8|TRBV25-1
ASRRETQY
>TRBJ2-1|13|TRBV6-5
ASSSDRGGYNEQF
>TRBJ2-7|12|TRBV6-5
ASRGAGRAREQY
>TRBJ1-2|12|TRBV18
ASSPPGPTYGYT
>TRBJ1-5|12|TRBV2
ASSEGTDYQPQH
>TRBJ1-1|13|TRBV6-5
ASSYSDRADTEAF
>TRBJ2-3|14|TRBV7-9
ASSPSGGSSTDTQY
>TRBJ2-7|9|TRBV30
AWTRGYEQY
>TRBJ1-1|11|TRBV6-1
ASSDTGITEAF
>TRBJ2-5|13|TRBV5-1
ASSAVSGGAETQY
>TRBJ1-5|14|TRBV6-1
ASSEGILYSNQPQH
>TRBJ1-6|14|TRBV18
ASSPWDSSYNSPLH
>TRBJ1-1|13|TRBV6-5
ASSRRTGGSAEAF
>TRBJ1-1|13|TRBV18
ASSPLGRQNTEAF
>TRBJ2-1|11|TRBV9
ASSFDYLNEQF
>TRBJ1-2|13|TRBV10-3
AISPGGQGNYGYT
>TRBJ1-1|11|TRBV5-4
ASSLSPTTEAF
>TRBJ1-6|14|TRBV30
ACFPLSGGRNSPLH
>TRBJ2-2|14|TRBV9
ASSLPDRGNTGELF
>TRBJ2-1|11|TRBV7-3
ASSPKLDNEQF
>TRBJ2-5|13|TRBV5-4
ASSLEIEDQETQY
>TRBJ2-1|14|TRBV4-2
ASSRASRGVDHEQF
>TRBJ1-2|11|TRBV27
ASSLGQGYGYT
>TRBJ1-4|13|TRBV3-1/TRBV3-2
ASSRPGVRNEKLF
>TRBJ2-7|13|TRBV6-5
ASSYSASGSYEQY
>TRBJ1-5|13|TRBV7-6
ASSLRAEGYQPQH
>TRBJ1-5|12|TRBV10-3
AISAGGSNQPQH
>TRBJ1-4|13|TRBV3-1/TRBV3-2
ASSYRQGLSEKLF
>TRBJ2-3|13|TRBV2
ASNLRDYSTDTQY
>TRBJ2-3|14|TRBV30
AFASGPLRGADTQY
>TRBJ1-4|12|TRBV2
ASRGTVFNEKLF
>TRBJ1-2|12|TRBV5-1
ASRDLGQTYGYT
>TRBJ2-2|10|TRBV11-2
ATSMIPGELF
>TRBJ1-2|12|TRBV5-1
ASSSAGNHYGYT
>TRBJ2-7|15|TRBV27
ASSGALGRGSPYEQY
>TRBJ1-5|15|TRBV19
ASNADRGRYGNQPQH
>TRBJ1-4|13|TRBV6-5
ASSRDRGRGEKLF
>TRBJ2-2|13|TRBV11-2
ASSLGTMSAGELF
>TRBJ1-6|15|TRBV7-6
ASSLGPGGSYNSPLH